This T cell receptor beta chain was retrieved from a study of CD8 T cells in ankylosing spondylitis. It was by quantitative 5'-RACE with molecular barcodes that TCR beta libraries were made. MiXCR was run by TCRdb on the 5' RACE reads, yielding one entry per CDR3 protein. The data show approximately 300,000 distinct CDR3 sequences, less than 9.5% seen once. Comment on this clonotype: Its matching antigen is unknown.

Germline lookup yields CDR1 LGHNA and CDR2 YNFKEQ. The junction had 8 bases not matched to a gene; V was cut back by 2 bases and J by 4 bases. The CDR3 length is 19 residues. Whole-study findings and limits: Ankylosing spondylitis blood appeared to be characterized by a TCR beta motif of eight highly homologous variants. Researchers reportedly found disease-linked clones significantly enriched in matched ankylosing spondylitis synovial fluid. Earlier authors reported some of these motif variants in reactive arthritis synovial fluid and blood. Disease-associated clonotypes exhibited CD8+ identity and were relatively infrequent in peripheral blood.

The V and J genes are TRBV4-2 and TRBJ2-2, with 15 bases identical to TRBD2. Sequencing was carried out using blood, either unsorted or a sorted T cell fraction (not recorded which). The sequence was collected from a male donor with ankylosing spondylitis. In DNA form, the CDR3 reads TGTGCCAGCAGCCAACAAGGGACTAGCGGGAGGCGAGGCACCGGGGAGCTGTTTTTT. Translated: CASSQQGTSGRRGTGELFF.